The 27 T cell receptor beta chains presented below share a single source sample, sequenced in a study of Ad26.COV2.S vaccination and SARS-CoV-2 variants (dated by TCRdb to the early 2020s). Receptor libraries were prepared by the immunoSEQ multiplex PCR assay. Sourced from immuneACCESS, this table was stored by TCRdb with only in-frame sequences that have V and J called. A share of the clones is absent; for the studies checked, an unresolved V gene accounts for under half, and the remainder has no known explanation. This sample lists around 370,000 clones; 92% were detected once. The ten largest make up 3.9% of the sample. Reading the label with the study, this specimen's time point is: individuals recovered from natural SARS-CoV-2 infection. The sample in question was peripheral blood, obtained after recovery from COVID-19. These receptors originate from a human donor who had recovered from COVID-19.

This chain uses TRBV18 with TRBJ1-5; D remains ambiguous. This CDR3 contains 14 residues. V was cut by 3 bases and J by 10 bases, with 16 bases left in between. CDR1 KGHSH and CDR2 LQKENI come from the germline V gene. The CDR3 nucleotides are TGTGCCAGCTCACCTTCAGGACTCACACTCCCCCAGCATTTT. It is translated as CASSPSGLTLPQHF. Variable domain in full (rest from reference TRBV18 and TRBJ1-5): NAGVMQNPRHLVRRRGQEARLRCSPMKGHSHVYWYRQLPEEGLKFMVYLQKENIIDESGMPKERFSAEFPKEGPSILRIQQVVRGDSAAYFCASSPSGLTLPQHFGDGTRLSIL.

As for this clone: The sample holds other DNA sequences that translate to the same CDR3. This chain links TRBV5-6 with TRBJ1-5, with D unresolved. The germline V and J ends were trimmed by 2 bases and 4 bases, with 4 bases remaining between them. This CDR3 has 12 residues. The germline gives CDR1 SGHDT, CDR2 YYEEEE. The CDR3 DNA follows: TGTGCCAGCAGCTTACTAAATCAGCCCCAGCATTTT. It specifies CASSLLNQPQHF.

CDR3 loop: CASSPVLADNSPLHF. In nucleotides, the CDR3 is TGCGCCAGCAGCCCTGTGCTTGCGGATAATTCACCCCTCCACTTT. The chain joins TRBV4-3 to TRBJ1-6; D unresolved. CDR3 length equals 15 residues. The germline CDR1 and CDR2 sequences are LGHNA and YSLEER. Trimming removed 4 bases from V and 5 bases from J, with 12 bases in between.

CDR3 sequence: CAISELGSSYNSPLHF. The DNA for the CDR3 is TGTGCCATCAGTGAGTTGGGTAGCTCCTATAATTCACCCCTCCACTTT. The chain combines TRBV10-3 with TRBJ1-6, with D unclear. The germline V gene encodes CDR1 ENHRY and CDR2 SYGVKD. The germline V and J ends were trimmed by 1 base and 0 bases, with 7 bases remaining between them. The CDR3 has 16 residues.

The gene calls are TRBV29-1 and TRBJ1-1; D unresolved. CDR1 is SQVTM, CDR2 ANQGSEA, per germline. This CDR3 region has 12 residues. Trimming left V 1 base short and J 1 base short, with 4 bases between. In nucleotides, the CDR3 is TGCAGCGTTGAAGGACCGAACACTGAAGCTTTCTTT. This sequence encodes CSVEGPNTEAFF.

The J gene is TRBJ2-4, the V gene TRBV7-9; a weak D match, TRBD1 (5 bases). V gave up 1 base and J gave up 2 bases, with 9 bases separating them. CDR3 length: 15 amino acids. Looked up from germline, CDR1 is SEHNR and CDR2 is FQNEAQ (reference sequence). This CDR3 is CASSLGGWTKNIQYF. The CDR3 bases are TGTGCCAGCAGCTTAGGGGGCTGGACCAAAAACATTCAGTACTTC.

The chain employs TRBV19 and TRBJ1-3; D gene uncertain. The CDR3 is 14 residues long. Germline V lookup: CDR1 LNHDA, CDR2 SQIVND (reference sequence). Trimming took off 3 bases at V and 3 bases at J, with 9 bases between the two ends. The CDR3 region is CASSIPDFGNTIYF. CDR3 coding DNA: TGTGCCAGTAGTATTCCAGACTTTGGAAACACCATATATTTT.

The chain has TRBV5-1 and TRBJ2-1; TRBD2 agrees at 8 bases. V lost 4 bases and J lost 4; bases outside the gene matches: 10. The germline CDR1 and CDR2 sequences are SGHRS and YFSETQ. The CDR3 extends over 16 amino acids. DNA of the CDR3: TGCGCCAGCAGCCCGGGAGGGGGGGGCCCTTACAATGAGCAGTTCTTC. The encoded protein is CASSPGGGGPYNEQFF.

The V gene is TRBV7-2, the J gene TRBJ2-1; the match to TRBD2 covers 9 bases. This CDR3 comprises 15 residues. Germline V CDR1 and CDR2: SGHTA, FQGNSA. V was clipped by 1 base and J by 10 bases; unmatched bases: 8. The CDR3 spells CASSLDGGGAREQFF. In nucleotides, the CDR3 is TGTGCCAGCAGCTTAGATGGCGGGGGGGCCCGGGAGCAGTTCTTC.

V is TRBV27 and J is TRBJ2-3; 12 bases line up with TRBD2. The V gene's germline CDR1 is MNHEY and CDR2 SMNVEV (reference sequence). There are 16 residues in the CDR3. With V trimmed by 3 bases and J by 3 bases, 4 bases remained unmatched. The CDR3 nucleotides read TGTGCCAGCAGTTTCCTAGCGGGGGGGTTAACAGATACGCAGTATTTT. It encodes CASSFLAGGLTDTQYF.

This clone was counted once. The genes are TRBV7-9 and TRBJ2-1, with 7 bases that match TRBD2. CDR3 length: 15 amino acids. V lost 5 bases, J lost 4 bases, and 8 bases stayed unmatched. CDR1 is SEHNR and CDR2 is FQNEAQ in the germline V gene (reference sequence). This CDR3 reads CASSLRDYPYNEQFF. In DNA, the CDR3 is TGTGCCAGCAGCCTGCGGGACTACCCTTACAATGAGCAGTTCTTC.

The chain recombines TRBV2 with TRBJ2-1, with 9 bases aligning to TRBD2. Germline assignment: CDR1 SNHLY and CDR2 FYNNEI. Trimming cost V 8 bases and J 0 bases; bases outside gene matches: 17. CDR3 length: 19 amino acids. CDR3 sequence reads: CASGHSGGPGGSSYNEQFF. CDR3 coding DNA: TGTGCCAGCGGCCATAGCGGGGGACCCGGCGGGAGCTCCTACAATGAGCAGTTCTTC.

The CDR3: CASSREPSRGTEQFF. CDR3 coding DNA: TGTGCCAGCAGCAGAGAACCCTCCAGGGGGACTGAGCAGTTCTTC. This rearrangement joins TRBV7-2 to TRBJ2-1; TRBD1 matches 7 bases. V was clipped by 5 bases and J by 9 bases; unmatched bases: 13. Looked up from germline, CDR1 is SGHTA and CDR2 is FQGNSA. The CDR3 contains 15 residues.

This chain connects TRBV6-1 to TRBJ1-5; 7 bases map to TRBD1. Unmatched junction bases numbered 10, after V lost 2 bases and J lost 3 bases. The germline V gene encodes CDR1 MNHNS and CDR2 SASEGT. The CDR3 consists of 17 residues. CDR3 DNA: TGTGCCAGCAGTGAACGGAGACAGGGTTGGGACAATCAGCCCCAGCATTTT. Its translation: CASSERRQGWDNQPQHF.

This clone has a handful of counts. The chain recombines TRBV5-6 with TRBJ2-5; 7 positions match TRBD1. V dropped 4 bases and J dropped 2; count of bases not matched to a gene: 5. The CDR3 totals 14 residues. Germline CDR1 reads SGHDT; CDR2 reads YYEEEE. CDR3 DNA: TGTGCCAGCAGCCGAGGGGGACAGCAAGAGACCCAGTACTTC. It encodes CASSRGGQQETQYF.

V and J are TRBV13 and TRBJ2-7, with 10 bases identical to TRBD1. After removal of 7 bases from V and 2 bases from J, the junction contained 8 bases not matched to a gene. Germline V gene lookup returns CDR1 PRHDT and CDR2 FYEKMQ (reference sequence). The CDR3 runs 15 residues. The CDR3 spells CASTPTGTGAYEQYF. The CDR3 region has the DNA TGTGCCAGCACCCCCACCGGGACAGGGGCCTACGAGCAGTACTTC.

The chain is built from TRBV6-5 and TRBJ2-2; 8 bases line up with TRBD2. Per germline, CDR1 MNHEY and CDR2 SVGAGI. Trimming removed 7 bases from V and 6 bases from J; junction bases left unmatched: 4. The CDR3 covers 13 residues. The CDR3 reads CASTRGGAGELFF. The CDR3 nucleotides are TGTGCCAGCACCCGGGGGGGGGCCGGGGAGCTGTTTTTT.

CDR3 loop: CAISSRSGTGGYEKLFF. CDR3 DNA sequence: TGTGCCATCAGCTCCCGATCGGGGACAGGGGGATATGAAAAACTGTTTTTT. This chain connects TRBV10-3 to TRBJ1-4, with 11 bases aligning to TRBD1. This CDR3 comprises 17 residues. CDR1 and CDR2 from the germline V gene are ENHRY and SYGVKD. Unmatched junction bases numbered 12, after V lost 6 bases and J lost 6 bases.

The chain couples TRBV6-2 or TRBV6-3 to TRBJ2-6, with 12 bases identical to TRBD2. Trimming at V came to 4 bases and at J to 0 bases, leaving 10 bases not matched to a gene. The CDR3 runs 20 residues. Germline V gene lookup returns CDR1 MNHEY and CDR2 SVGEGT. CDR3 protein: CASSLFSTSGGNSGANVLTF. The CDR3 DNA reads TGTGCCAGCAGTTTGTTCTCGACTAGCGGGGGCAACTCTGGGGCCAACGTCCTGACTTTC.

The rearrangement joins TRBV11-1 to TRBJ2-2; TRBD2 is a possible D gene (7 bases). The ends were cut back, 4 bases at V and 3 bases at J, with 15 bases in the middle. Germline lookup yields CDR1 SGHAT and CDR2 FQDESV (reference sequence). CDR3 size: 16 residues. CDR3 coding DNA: TGTGCCAGCAGCTCGGGCTGGGGGGGCTACACCGGGGAGCTGTTTTTT. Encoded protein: CASSSGWGGYTGELFF.

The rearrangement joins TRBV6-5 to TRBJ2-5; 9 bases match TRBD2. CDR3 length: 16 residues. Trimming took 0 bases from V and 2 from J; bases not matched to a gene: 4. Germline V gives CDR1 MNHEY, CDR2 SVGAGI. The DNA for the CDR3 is TGTGCCAGCAGTTACTCAGGACTAGCGAGTCAAGAGACCCAGTACTTC. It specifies CASSYSGLASQETQYF.

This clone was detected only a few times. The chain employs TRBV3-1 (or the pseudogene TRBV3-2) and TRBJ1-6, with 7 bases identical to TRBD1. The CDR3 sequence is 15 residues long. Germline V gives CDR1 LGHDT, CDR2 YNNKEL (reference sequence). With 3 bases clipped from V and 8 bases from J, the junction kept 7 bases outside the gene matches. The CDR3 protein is CASSHETGVYSPLHF. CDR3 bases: TGTGCCAGCAGCCATGAAACAGGGGTTTATTCACCCCTCCACTTT.

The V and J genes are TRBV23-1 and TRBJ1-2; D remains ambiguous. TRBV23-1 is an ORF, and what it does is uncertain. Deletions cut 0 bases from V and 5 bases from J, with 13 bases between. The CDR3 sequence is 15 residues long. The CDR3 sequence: CASSQSRVISYGYTF. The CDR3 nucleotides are TGCGCCAGCAGTCAATCTAGGGTGATATCATATGGCTACACCTTC.

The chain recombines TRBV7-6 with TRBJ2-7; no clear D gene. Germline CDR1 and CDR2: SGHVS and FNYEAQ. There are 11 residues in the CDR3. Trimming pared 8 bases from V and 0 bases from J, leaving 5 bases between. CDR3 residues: CASGSSYEQYF. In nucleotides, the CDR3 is TGTGCCAGCGGCAGCTCCTACGAGCAGTACTTC.

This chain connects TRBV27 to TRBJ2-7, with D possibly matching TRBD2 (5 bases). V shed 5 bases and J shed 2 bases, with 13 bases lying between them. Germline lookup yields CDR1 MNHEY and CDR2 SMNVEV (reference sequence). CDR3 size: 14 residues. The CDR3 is CASSNLRTAYEQYF. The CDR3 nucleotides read TGTGCCAGCAGTAATTTGCGGACTGCCTACGAGCAGTACTTC.

The DNA of the CDR3 is TGTGCCAGCAGCCAACCGGGACCCCGAGACTATGGCTACACCTTC. Its protein product is CASSQPGPRDYGYTF. The V call is TRBV3-1 (or the pseudogene TRBV3-2), the J call TRBJ1-2; tentatively, D is TRBD1 (5 bases). Germline CDR1 LGHDT, CDR2 YNNKEL (reference sequence). V shed 2 bases and J shed 3 bases, with 13 bases lying between them. The CDR3 consists of 15 residues.

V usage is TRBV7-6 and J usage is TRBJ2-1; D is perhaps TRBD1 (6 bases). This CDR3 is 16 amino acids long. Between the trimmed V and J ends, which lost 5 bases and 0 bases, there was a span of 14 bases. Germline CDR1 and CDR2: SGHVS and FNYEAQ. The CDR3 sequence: CASSPMEQGSYNEQFF. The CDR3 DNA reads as TGTGCCAGCAGCCCCATGGAACAGGGCTCCTACAATGAGCAGTTCTTC.